Following are 14 T cell receptor beta chains from one sample sequenced in a study of tumor-infiltrating lymphocytes in localized non-small cell lung cancer (dated by TCRdb to about 2021). The library was made by the immunoSEQ multiplex PCR assay. As stored in TCRdb, this immuneACCESS dataset retains in-frame rearrangements with V and J assigned. A fraction of the clones does not appear; measured against another copy, unresolved V genes explain less than half of the discrepancy, and the remainder lacks a known reason. This sample lists more than 9,500 clones; around 80% were detected once. Of the sample, roughly 13% falls within the top ten clones. Input material: lung tumor tissue. All receptors come from a human donor with non-small cell lung cancer.

The chain links TRBV6-5 to TRBJ1-1, with a tentative D call TRBD1 (5 bases). From germline, CDR1 is MNHEY and CDR2 SVGAGI. CDR3 length: 12 amino acids. The V and J ends lost 4 bases and 5 bases respectively, with 8 bases between them. The CDR3 DNA reads TGTGCCAGCAGTTGGGGGGGAACTGAAGCTTTCTTT. Its translation: CASSWGGTEAFF.

This clone came up a few times. The CDR3 protein is CASSYTGAWSYGYTF. The CDR3, as DNA: TGTGCCAGCAGCTATACAGGGGCTTGGAGCTATGGCTACACCTTC. This chain joins TRBV7-9 and TRBJ1-2; the match to TRBD1 covers 7 bases. The length of the CDR3 is 15 residues. After removal of 4 bases from V and 4 bases from J, the junction contained 9 bases not matched to a gene. Germline V gives CDR1 SEHNR, CDR2 FQNEAQ (reference sequence).

The chain joins TRBV12-5 to TRBJ2-7; TRBD2 matches 8 bases. This CDR3 contains 18 residues. CDR1 is LGHNT, CDR2 FRNRAP, per germline. With V trimmed by 1 base and J by 2 bases, 13 bases remained unmatched. The CDR3 here is CASGLAQSAGTSAYEQYF. The DNA for the CDR3 is TGTGCTAGTGGTTTGGCCCAATCCGCCGGGACTAGTGCCTACGAGCAGTACTTC.

The V gene is TRBV7-9, the J gene TRBJ1-4, with D unresolved. CDR3 size: 12 residues. V was pared by 4 bases and J by 6 bases, with 6 bases between. The germline gives CDR1 SEHNR, CDR2 FQNEAQ (reference sequence). As DNA, the CDR3 is TGTGCCAGCAGCTCCATGGATGAAAAACTGTTTTTT. The encoded protein is CASSSMDEKLFF.

The rearrangement uses TRBV15 and TRBJ1-5; no clear D gene. V was pared by 0 bases and J by 11 bases, with 20 bases between. The CDR3 is 16 amino acids. Germline lookup yields CDR1 LNHNV and CDR2 YYDKDF (reference sequence). For the CDR3, the DNA is TGTGCCACCAGCAGAGATCAAGGAACATATTCCATGGCCCAGCATTTT. Its translation is CATSRDQGTYSMAQHF.

The chain employs TRBV7-2 and TRBJ1-6; D gene unclear. The CDR3 contains 14 residues. The germline gives CDR1 SGHTA, CDR2 FQGNSA. V gave up 5 bases and J gave up 7 bases, with 12 bases separating them. The CDR3 is CASSAVGENSPLHF. In nucleotides, the CDR3 is TGTGCCAGCAGCGCCGTCGGGGAAAATTCACCCCTCCACTTT.

For the CDR3, the DNA is TGCGCCAGCAGCTTGGCCGGGGCGGACACTGAAGCTTTCTTT. This encodes CASSLAGADTEAFF. The V call is TRBV5-1, the J call TRBJ1-1; D may be TRBD1 (5 bases). CDR1 is SGHRS and CDR2 is YFSETQ in the germline V gene. The CDR3 spans 14 residues. V lost 0 bases, J lost 3 bases, and 9 bases lay in between.

The rearrangement links TRBV2 to TRBJ2-2, with 14 bases that match TRBD2. Germline-derived CDR1 and CDR2 are SNHLY and FYNNEI. With 4 bases clipped from V and 3 bases from J, the junction kept 1 base outside the gene matches. CDR3 length: 16 residues. CDR3 bases: TGTGCCAGCAGTGGACTAGCGGGGGGGTACACCGGGGAGCTGTTTTTT. This codes for CASSGLAGGYTGELFF.

This clone has more than one count but fewer than ten. This rearrangement joins TRBV6-5 to TRBJ1-1, with D unresolved. Germline values: CDR1 MNHEY, CDR2 SVGAGI. The CDR3 is 14 amino acids. V was clipped by 6 bases and J by 4 bases, with 15 bases between them. The CDR3 DNA reads TGTGCCAGCAGCTACAGCGCCTCCAGCACTGAAGCTTTCTTT. Encoded protein: CASSYSASSTEAFF.

The chain is built from TRBV11-3 and TRBJ2-3; TRBD2 agrees at 14 bases. The CDR3 consists of 14 residues. CDR1 and CDR2 from the germline V gene are SGHNT and YENEEA. Trimming took 5 bases from V and 9 from J; bases not matched to a gene: 4. The CDR3 reads CASSIGTSGGTQYF. The CDR3 bases are TGTGCCAGCAGCATCGGGACTAGCGGGGGAACGCAGTATTTT.

This clone was picked up one time. This chain links TRBV5-1 with TRBJ2-1; D is possibly TRBD1 or TRBD2 (5 bases each). Trimming shortened V by 5 bases and J by 5 bases, and 17 bases separated the two germline ends. The CDR3 runs 15 residues. Looked up from germline, CDR1 is SGHRS and CDR2 is YFSETQ. In nucleotides, the CDR3 is TGCGCCAGCAGTCACCGGGACGTAGGGGACAATGAGCAGTTCTTC. As protein: CASSHRDVGDNEQFF.

The rearrangement joins TRBV27 to TRBJ2-3; 7 nucleotides agree with TRBD2. Trimming cost V 2 bases and J 1 base; bases outside gene matches: 3. This CDR3 contains 15 residues. Germline CDR1 and CDR2: MNHEY and SMNVEV (reference sequence). CDR3 region: CASSLKRGGTDTQYF. Here the CDR3 DNA reads TGTGCCAGCAGTTTAAAACGGGGGGGCACAGATACGCAGTATTTT.

This chain joins TRBV15 and TRBJ2-7; no reliable D call. This CDR3 is 12 amino acids long. Germline V gene sequence: CDR1 LNHNV, CDR2 YYDKDF (reference sequence). Trimming pared 0 bases from V and 4 bases from J, leaving 4 bases between. For the CDR3, the DNA is TGTGCCACCAGCAGAGATGGGTACGAGCAGTACTTC. Translating gives CATSRDGYEQYF.

The chain carries TRBV2 and TRBJ1-1; D is possibly TRBD1 (5 bases). This CDR3 contains 12 residues. The germline V and J ends were trimmed by 11 bases and 4 bases, with 14 bases remaining between them. Germline lookup yields CDR1 SNHLY and CDR2 FYNNEI. The CDR3 spells CAGAWGGTEAFF. CDR3 nucleotide sequence: TGTGCCGGAGCATGGGGGGGCACTGAAGCTTTCTTT.